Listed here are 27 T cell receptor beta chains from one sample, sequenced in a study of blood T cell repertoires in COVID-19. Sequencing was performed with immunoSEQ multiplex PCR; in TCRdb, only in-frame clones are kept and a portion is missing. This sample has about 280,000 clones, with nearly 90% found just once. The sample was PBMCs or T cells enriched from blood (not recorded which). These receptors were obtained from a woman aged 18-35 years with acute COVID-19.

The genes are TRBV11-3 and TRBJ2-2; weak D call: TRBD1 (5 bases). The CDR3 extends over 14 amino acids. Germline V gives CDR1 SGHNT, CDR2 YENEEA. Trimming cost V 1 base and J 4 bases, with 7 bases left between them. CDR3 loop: CASSLGQTTGELFF. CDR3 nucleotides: TGTGCCAGCAGCTTAGGACAGACCACCGGGGAGCTGTTTTTT.

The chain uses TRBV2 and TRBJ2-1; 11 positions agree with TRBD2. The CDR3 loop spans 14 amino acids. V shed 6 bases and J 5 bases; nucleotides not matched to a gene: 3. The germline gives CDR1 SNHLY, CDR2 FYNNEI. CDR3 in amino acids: CASRRGLADNEQFF. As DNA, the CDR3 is TGTGCCAGCAGACGGGGACTAGCGGACAATGAGCAGTTCTTC.

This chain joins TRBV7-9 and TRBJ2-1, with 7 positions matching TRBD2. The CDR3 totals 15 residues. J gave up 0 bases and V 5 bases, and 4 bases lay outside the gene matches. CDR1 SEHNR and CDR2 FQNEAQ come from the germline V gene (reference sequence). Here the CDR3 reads CASSPSGSSYNEQFF. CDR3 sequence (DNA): TGTGCCAGCAGCCCTAGCGGTAGCTCCTACAATGAGCAGTTCTTC.

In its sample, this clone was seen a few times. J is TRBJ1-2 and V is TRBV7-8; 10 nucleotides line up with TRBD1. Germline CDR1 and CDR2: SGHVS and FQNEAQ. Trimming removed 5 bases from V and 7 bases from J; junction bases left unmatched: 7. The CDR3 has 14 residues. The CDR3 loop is CASSKTTGGRGYTF. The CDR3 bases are TGTGCCAGCAGCAAAACGACAGGGGGCCGTGGCTACACCTTC.

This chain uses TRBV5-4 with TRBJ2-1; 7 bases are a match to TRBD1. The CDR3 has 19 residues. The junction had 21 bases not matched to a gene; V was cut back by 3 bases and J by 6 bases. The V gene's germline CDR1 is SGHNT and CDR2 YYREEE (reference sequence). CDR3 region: CASSSERGRRLSRSNEQFF. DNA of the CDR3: TGTGCCAGCAGCTCCGAAAGGGGGCGCCGGCTATCTAGGTCCAATGAGCAGTTCTTC. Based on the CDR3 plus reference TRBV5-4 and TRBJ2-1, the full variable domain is ETGVTQSPTHLIKTRGQQVTLRCSSQSGHNTVSWYQQALGQGPQFIFQYYREEENGRGNFPPRFSGLQFPNYSSELNVNALELDDSALYLCASSSERGRRLSRSNEQFFGPGTRLTVL.

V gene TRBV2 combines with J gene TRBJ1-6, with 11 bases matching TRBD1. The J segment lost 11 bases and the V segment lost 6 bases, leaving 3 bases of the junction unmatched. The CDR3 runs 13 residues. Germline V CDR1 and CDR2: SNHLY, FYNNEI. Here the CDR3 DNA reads TGTGCCAGCAGCGCGGGACAGGGGGCACCCCTCCACTTT. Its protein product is CASSAGQGAPLHF.

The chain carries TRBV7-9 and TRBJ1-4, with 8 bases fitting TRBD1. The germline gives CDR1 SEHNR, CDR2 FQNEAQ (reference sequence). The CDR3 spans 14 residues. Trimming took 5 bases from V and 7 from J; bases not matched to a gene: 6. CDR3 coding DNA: TGTGCCAGCAGCCCGACAGGGGTGACTGAAAAACTGTTTTTT. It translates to CASSPTGVTEKLFF.

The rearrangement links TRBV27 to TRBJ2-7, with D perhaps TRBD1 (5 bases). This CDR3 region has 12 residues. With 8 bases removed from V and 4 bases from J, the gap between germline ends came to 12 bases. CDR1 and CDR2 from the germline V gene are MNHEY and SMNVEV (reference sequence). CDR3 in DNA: TGTGCCAGCGCAGGGTCTAGGTACGAGCAGTACTTC. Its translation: CASAGSRYEQYF.

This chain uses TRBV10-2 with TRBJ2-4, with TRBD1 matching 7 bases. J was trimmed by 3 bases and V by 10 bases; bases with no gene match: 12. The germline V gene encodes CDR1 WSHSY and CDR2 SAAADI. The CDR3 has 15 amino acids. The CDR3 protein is CATTDRDLGKNIQYF. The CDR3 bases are TGCGCCACAACAGACAGGGATTTAGGCAAAAACATTCAGTACTTC.

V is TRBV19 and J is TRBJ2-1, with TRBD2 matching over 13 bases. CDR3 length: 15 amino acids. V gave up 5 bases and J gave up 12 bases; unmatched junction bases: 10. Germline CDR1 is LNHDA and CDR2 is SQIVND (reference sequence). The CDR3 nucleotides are TGTGCCAGTAGTGGGACTAGCGGGACTCTACGGGGGCAGTTCTTC. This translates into CASSGTSGTLRGQFF.

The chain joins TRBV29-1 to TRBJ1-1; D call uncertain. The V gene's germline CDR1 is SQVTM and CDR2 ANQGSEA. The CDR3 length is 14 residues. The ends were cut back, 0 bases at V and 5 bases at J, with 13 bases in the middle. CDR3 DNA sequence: TGCAGCGTTGAAGATCGGATAACGAGGACTGAAGCTTTCTTT. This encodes CSVEDRITRTEAFF.

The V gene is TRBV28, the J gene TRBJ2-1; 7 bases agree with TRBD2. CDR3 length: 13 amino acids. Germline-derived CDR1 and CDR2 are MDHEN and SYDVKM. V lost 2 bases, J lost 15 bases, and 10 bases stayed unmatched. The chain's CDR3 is CASSLEAGAAPFF. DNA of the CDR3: TGTGCCAGCAGTTTAGAGGCGGGAGCTGCGCCGTTCTTC.

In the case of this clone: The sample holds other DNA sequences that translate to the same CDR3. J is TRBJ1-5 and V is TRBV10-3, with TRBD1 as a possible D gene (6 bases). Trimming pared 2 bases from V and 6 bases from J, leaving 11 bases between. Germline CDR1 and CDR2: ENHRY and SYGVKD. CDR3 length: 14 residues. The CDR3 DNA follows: TGTGCCATCAGTGAGCGGGGGGCAGGTCAGCCCCAGCATTTT. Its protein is CAISERGAGQPQHF.

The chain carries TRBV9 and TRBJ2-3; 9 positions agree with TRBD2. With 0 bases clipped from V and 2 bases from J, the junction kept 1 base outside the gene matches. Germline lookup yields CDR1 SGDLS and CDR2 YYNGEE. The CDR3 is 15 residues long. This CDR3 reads CASSVGGRVTDTQYF. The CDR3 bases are TGTGCCAGCAGCGTAGGCGGGAGGGTCACAGATACGCAGTATTTT. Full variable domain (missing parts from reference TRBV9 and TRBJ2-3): DSGVTQTPKHLITATGQRVTLRCSPRSGDLSVYWYQQSLDQGLQFLIQYYNGEERAKGNILERFSAQQFPDLHSELNLSSLELGDSALYFCASSVGGRVTDTQYFGPGTRLTVL.

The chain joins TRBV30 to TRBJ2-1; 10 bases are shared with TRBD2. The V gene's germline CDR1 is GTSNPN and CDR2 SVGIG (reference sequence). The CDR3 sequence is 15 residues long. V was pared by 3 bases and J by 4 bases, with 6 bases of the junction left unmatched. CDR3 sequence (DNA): TGTGCCTGGAGACCGGGACTAGCGCCTTACAATGAGCAGTTCTTC. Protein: CAWRPGLAPYNEQFF.

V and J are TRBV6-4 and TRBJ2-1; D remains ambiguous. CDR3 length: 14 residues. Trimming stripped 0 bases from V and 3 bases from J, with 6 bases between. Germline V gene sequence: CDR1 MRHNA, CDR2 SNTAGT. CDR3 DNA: TGTGCCAGCAGTGACTCGAGTAGCTACAATGAGCAGTTCTTC. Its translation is CASSDSSSYNEQFF.

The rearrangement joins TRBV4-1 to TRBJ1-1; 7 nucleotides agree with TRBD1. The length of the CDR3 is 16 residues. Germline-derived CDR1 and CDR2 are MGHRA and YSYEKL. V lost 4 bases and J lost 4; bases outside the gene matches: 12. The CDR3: CASSPTTAGGGTEAFF. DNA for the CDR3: TGCGCCAGCAGCCCGACCACGGCAGGGGGTGGCACTGAAGCTTTCTTT.

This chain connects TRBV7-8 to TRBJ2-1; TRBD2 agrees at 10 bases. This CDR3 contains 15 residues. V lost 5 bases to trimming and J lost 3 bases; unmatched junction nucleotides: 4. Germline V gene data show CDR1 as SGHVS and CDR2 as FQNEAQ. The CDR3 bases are TGTGCCAGCAGCCCCGGACTAGCGGACTACAATGAGCAGTTCTTC. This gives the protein CASSPGLADYNEQFF.

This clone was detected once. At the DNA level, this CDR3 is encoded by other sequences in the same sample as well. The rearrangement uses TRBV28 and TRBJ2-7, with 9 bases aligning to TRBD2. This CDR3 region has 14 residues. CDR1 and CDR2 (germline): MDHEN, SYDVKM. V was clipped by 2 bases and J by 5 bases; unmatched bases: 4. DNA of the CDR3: TGTGCCAGCAGTTTAGCGGGAGGGCCTAACGAGCAGTACTTC. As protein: CASSLAGGPNEQYF.

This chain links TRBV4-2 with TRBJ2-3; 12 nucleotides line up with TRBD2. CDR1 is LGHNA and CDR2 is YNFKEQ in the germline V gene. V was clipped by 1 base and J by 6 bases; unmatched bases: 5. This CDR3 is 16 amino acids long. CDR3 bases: TGTGCCAGCAGCCAAGTCCTGACTAGCGGGAGCGATACGCAGTATTTT. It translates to CASSQVLTSGSDTQYF.

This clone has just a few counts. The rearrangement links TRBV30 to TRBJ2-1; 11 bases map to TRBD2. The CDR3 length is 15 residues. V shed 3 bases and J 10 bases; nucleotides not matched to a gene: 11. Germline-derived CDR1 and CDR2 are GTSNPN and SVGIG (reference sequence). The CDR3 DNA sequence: TGTGCCTGGAGGGGACAACTAGCGGGGGTCGGGGAGCAGTTCTTC. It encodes CAWRGQLAGVGEQFF.

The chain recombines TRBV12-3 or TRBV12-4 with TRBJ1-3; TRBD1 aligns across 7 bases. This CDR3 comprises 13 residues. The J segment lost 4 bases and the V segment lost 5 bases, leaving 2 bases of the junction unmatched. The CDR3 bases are TGTGCCAGCAGTATGACAGGGGGAAACACCATATATTTT. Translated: CASSMTGGNTIYF.

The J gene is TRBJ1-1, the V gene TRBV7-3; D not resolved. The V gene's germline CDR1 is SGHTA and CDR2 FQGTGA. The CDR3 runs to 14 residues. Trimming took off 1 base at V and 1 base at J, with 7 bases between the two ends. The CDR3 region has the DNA TGTGCCAGCAGCTTAAATGGCTGGAACACTGAAGCTTTCTTT. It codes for CASSLNGWNTEAFF.

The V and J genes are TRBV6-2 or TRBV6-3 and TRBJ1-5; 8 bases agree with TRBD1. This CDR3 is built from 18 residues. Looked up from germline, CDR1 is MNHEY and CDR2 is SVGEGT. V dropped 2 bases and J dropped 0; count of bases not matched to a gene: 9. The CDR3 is CASSYDPDRDYSNQPQHF. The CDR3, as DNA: TGTGCCAGCAGTTACGACCCGGACAGGGACTATAGCAATCAGCCCCAGCATTTT.

In DNA, the CDR3 is TGTGCCAGCAGTTCTGTCTACGAGCAGTACTTC. Its protein is CASSSVYEQYF. The chain is built from TRBV28 and TRBJ2-7, with unresolved D. The CDR3 covers 11 residues. Germline V gene sequence: CDR1 MDHEN, CDR2 SYDVKM. Trimming took off 4 bases at V and 3 bases at J, with 4 bases between the two ends.

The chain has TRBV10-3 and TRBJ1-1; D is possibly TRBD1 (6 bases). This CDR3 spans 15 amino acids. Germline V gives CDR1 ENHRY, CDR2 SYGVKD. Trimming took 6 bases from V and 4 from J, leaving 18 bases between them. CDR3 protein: CAISPKGGRGTEAFF. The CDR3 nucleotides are TGTGCCATCAGCCCCAAAGGGGGAAGGGGCACTGAAGCTTTCTTT.

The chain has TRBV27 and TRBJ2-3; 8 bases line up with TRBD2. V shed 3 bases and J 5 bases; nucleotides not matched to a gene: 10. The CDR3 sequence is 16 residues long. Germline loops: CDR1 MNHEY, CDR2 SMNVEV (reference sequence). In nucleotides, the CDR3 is TGTGCCAGCAGTTTGCGACCGGGAGGGTTGGGAGATACGCAGTATTTT. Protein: CASSLRPGGLGDTQYF.